One TCR beta chain is described in this entry. The sample originates from a study of blood T cell repertoires in COVID-19. Study at large: In each case, the material was cDNA or gDNA derived from T cells, B-cell-depleted T cells, or PBMCs.

Trimming cost V 2 bases and J 8 bases; bases outside gene matches: 10. Germline CDR1 and CDR2: SGHTA and FQGNSA. This CDR3 is 15 amino acids long. Sequenced by immunoSEQ multiplex PCR; TCRdb stores in-frame clones only, minus some. The sample has around 300,000 clones, 70% to 90% seen once; the top ten hold 2% to 2.5%. The clonotype originates from a woman aged 60-70 years in a cohort exposed to, infected with or recovered from COVID-19 (not recorded which). The chain recombines TRBV7-2 with TRBJ1-2; TRBD1 matches at 8 bases. Sequenced: PBMCs or T cells enriched from blood (not recorded which). The CDR3, as DNA: TGTGCCAGCAGCTTATCGCCATGGACAGGGATAGGCTACACCTTC. It codes for CASSLSPWTGIGYTF. The full variable domain, its missing parts supplied by reference TRBV7-2 and TRBJ1-2, is GAGVSQSPSNKVTEKGKDVELRCDPISGHTALYWYRQSLGQGLEFLIYFQGNSAPDKSGLPSDRFSAERTGGSVSTLTIQRTQQEDSAVYLCASSLSPWTGIGYTFGSGTRLTVV.